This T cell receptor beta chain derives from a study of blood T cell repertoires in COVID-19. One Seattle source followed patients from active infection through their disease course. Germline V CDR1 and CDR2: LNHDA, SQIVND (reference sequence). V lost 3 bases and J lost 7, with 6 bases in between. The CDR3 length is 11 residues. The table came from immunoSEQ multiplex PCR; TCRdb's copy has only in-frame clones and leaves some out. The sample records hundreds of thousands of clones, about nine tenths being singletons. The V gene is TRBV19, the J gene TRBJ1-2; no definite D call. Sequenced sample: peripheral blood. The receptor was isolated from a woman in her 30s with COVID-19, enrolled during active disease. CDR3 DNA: TGTGCCAGTAGTATGGTCGGTGGCTACACCTTC. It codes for CASSMVGGYTF.